The rows below give T cell receptor beta chains drawn from one sample of a study of shared clonotypes between healthy human individuals. Clones were sequenced by immunoSEQ multiplex PCR, and TCRdb holds only the in-frame ones, with some missing. This table has more than 2 million clones, around 95% appearing once. What was sequenced was naive CD4+ T cells sorted from blood. All receptors derive from a young man in good health. The conserved cysteine and the conserved F or W are not part of the CDR3 here.

V gene	J gene	CDR3 protein
TRBV7-2	TRBJ2-7	ASSLQQASNEQY
TRBV10-3	TRBJ2-2	AISESGTGNAGELF
TRBV21-1	TRBJ2-2	ASSYLAGPPGYAGELF
TRBV4-2	TRBJ1-1	ASSQELGLDTEAF
TRBV5-1	TRBJ2-7	ASSSGVTGKGLYEQY
TRBV5-1	TRBJ2-7	ASSPLGLASDEQY
TRBV28	TRBJ2-3	ASSPRDRPTDTQY
TRBV2	TRBJ1-4	ASSRQGPNEKLF
TRBV6-1	TRBJ2-7	ASSALTGSGYEQY
TRBV27	TRBJ2-3	ASSPRLAGGPGDTQY
TRBV6-1	TRBJ2-1	ASSGRLAVYNEQF
TRBV10-1	TRBJ2-7	ASSESMNSLYEQY
TRBV6-5	TRBJ1-1	ASSYSQRVEAF
TRBV30	TRBJ2-3	ACAEGLLDTQY
TRBV7-2	TRBJ1-6	ASSLSSYSGILLH
TRBV10-3	TRBJ2-1	AISESGREGNEQF
TRBV4-1	TRBJ1-1	ASSFNPSANTEAF
TRBV5-1	TRBJ2-3	ASSLDGISTDTQY
TRBV25-1	TRBJ2-2	ASNLGSGIAGELF
TRBV5-1	TRBJ1-1	ASSLSMNTEAF
TRBV5-1	TRBJ1-2	ASSLGGNNYGYT
TRBV13	TRBJ1-4	ASSLARPGNEKLF
TRBV6-4	TRBJ1-3	ASIGRRWRNTIY
TRBV18	TRBJ2-3	ASSTASTDTQY
TRBV7-9	TRBJ2-5	ASSSDLRETQY
TRBV6-5	TRBJ1-5	ASRAGYSNQPQH
TRBV7-8	TRBJ2-5	ASSLVQETQY
TRBV2	TRBJ2-7	ASSELAGYEQY
TRBV7-2	TRBJ2-7	ASSFDGYSYEQY
TRBV7-2	TRBJ2-5	ASSFYSGIQETQY
TRBV2	TRBJ2-1	ASSEPPLEQF
TRBV2	TRBJ2-1	ASRFGGEGQNEQF
TRBV7-9	TRBJ2-1	ASRGGTSGHNEQF
TRBV10-3	TRBJ1-3	AISRDLSGNTIY
TRBV18	TRBJ2-1	ASSPFSEGNEQF
TRBV5-1	TRBJ2-7	ASSFGRGRDEQY
TRBV21-1	TRBJ1-1	ASRHWDRGRDTEAF
TRBV10-3	TRBJ1-2	ATGTVIGDGYT
TRBV19	TRBJ2-5	ASSISDRGKETQY
TRBV19	TRBJ2-5	ASSQTRGETQY
TRBV21-1	TRBJ2-3	ASSKRGTQY
TRBV6-1	TRBJ1-1	ASSATDMNTEAF
TRBV10-3	TRBJ2-3	AISESTSGSDTQY
TRBV7-2	TRBJ2-2	ASSLEGYTGELF